This T cell receptor (beta chain) was sequenced for a study of blood T cell repertoires in COVID-19. The wider study: Nucleic acid was either cDNA or gDNA, and it came from T cells, B-cell-depleted T cells, or PBMCs.

Trimming removed 0 bases from V and 3 bases from J; junction bases left unmatched: 4. The CDR3 extends over 16 amino acids. The germline gives CDR1 LGHDT, CDR2 YNNKEL (reference sequence). Original methodology: By means of reference gene primer amplification, nucleated cell counts were estimated. Repertoires were generated with immunoSEQ multiplex PCR, while TCRdb's copy carries only in-frame clones and drops some. V and J calls and clone size follow that table, whereas D and trimming were derived from the DNA. The sample lists around 700,000 clones, just under 90% occurring once. The source material was peripheral blood. V usage is TRBV3-1 (or the pseudogene TRBV3-2) and J usage is TRBJ1-3; TRBD1 aligns across 8 bases. This receptor was identified in a young woman with acute or convalescent COVID-19. The CDR3 region is CASSQEGTGGGNTIYF. As DNA, the CDR3 is TGTGCCAGCAGCCAAGAGGGGACAGGAGGTGGAAACACCATATATTTT.